This is a list of T cell receptor beta chains from one sample in a study of cytomegalovirus exposure and HLA in healthy donors. Clones were read by immunoSEQ multiplex PCR, and TCRdb kept only the in-frame ones, dropping some. The data contain under 150,000 clones, about 73% of them seen just once; the ten biggest clones take up 2.5% to 3.5%. What was sequenced was PBMCs. Every receptor here comes from a woman aged 25 to 39 in good health and CMV-seropositive. Both conserved end residues are part of each CDR3. The D gene is left open where the match is weak. The size field is filled for only some rows; it gives once, few, many or a size class.

cdr3_aa cdr3_nt d_call j_call v_call clone_size
CASTLGGGNYGYTF TGTGCCAGCACCCTAGGGGGGGGTAACTATGGCTACACCTTC NA TRBJ1-2 TRBV27 NA
CATPMDDTTYEQYF TGTGCCACCCCTATGGATGACACCACCTACGAGCAGTACTTC NA TRBJ2-7 TRBV28 NA
CASSLVSSTDTQYF TGTGCCAGCAGCTTAGTGTCAAGCACAGATACGCAGTATTTT NA TRBJ2-3 TRBV7-9 NA
CASSPSTGGAYTGELFF TGCGCCAGCAGCCCGTCGACAGGGGGCGCATACACCGGGGAGCTGTTTTTT TRBD1 TRBJ2-2 TRBV5-1 NA
CASSDRGLARGTDTQYF TGTGCCAGCAGTGACCGTGGACTAGCTCGTGGCACAGATACGCAGTATTTT TRBD2 TRBJ2-3 TRBV6-1 NA
CASSAEEGSYSPLHF TGTGCCAGCAGTGCAGAGGAGGGTTCTTATTCACCCCTCCACTTT NA TRBJ1-6 TRBV2 NA
CASSFSGAEAFF TGTGCCAGCAGCTTTTCAGGGGCTGAAGCTTTCTTT NA TRBJ1-1 TRBV5-4 NA
CASSLLGTGGPNEQFF TGTGCCAGCAGTTTATTGGGGACAGGGGGCCCGAATGAGCAGTTCTTC TRBD1 TRBJ2-1 TRBV27 NA
CASRYPGFQETQYF TGTGCCAGCAGGTACCCGGGATTCCAAGAGACCCAGTACTTC NA TRBJ2-5 TRBV28 NA
CAAAPGSLYNEQFF TGTGCCGCCGCCCCGGGGTCACTTTACAATGAGCAGTTCTTC NA TRBJ2-1 TRBV27 NA
CASSPGAHNEKLFF TGTGCCAGCTCACCAGGGGCTCATAACGAAAAACTGTTTTTT NA TRBJ1-4 TRBV18 NA
CASSLSKETYNEQFF TGTGCCAGCAGCCTCTCCAAGGAGACCTACAATGAGCAGTTCTTC NA TRBJ2-1 TRBV7-3 few
CASKRVNEKLFF TGTGCCAGCAAAAGAGTTAATGAAAAACTGTTTTTT NA TRBJ1-4 TRBV28 NA
CASSLSQGNNEQFF TGTGCCAGCAGCTTATCACAGGGTAACAATGAGCAGTTCTTC NA TRBJ2-1 TRBV7-3 NA
CASSANRGHDQPQHF TGTGCCAGCAGTGCTAACAGGGGGCACGATCAGCCCCAGCATTTT TRBD1 TRBJ1-5 TRBV25-1 NA
CAWSVRPGARANEKLFF TGTGCCTGGAGTGTACGTCCAGGGGCGAGGGCTAATGAAAAACTGTTTTTT NA TRBJ1-4 TRBV30 NA
CASRRGWEETQYF TGTGCCAGCAGGCGCGGTTGGGAAGAGACCCAGTACTTC NA TRBJ2-5 TRBV6-5 NA
CSSSPNNGLAEQFF TGTTCCAGCAGCCCTAATAACGGACTAGCGGAGCAGTTCTTC TRBD2 TRBJ2-1 TRBV7-9 NA
CASKTDASYNEQFF TGTGCCTCGAAGACAGACGCCTCTTACAATGAGCAGTTCTTC NA TRBJ2-1 TRBV6-1 NA
CASKLRGFGQGSTNEKLFF TGTGCCAGCAAGCTTAGGGGCTTTGGACAGGGTTCAACTAATGAAAAACTGTTTTTT TRBD1 TRBJ1-4 TRBV7-2 NA
CASTSANEQFF TGTGCCAGCACCAGCGCTAATGAGCAGTTCTTC NA TRBJ2-1 TRBV28 NA
CASSTWNTEAFF TGTGCCAGCAGTACATGGAACACTGAAGCTTTCTTT NA TRBJ1-1 TRBV6-5 NA
CASSPPRPRGGNDEQFF TGTGCCAGCAGTCCGCCTCGCCCGCGGGGGGGCAACGATGAGCAGTTCTTC TRBD2 TRBJ2-1 TRBV28 NA
CASSGRWARDYNEQFF TGTGCCAGCAGCGGCAGGTGGGCCCGGGATTACAATGAGCAGTTCTTC NA TRBJ2-1 TRBV5-4 few
CASGGQEYQETQYF TGTGCCAGCGGGGGACAGGAGTACCAAGAGACCCAGTACTTC TRBD1 TRBJ2-5 TRBV7-9 NA
CMGSGAEAFF TGCATGGGCTCAGGGGCTGAAGCTTTCTTT NA TRBJ1-1 TRBV20-1 NA
CASSGRGVGYTF TGTGCCAGCAGCGGGAGGGGTGTTGGCTACACCTTC NA TRBJ1-2 TRBV9 NA
CASSPRGQPQHF TGTGCCAGCAGCCCCCGGGGTCAGCCCCAGCATTTT NA TRBJ1-5 TRBV7-2 NA
CAISRTGSTDTQYF TGTGCCATCTCCCGGACAGGGAGCACAGATACGCAGTATTTT TRBD1 TRBJ2-3 TRBV6-1 NA
CASSQDFRASYNSPLHF TGCGCCAGCAGCCAAGATTTCAGGGCCTCCTATAATTCACCCCTCCACTTT NA TRBJ1-6 TRBV4-1 NA
CASSPGGAGWNTEAFF TGTGCCAGCAGCCCTGGAGGCGCCGGGTGGAACACTGAAGCTTTCTTT NA TRBJ1-1 TRBV7-8 NA
CASSQDPSGQETQYF TGTGCCAGCAGCCAAGATCCATCCGGGCAAGAGACCCAGTACTTC NA TRBJ2-5 TRBV4-2 few
CASSVSSNQPQHF TGCGCCAGCAGCGTCTCTAGCAATCAGCCCCAGCATTTT NA TRBJ1-5 TRBV5-1 few
CASSRQGSGEQYF TGTGCCAGCAGCCGACAGGGTTCGGGAGAGCAGTACTTC TRBD1 TRBJ2-7 TRBV7-9 NA
CASSAGLMSYEQYF TGTGCCAGCAGTGCAGGGCTGATGTCCTACGAGCAGTACTTC NA TRBJ2-7 TRBV6-1 NA
CASSLSPPGDGNEQFF TGTGCCAGCAGCTTAAGCCCTCCGGGGGACGGGAATGAGCAGTTCTTC NA TRBJ2-1 TRBV7-3 NA
CANRPGQSGGWTFF TGTGCCAACAGACCGGGACAGTCGGGCGGATGGACTTTTTTT TRBD1 TRBJ1-6 TRBV6-6 NA
CASSYSVGGETQYF TGTGCCAGCAGTTACTCAGTGGGGGGGGAGACCCAGTACTTC TRBD2 TRBJ2-5 TRBV6-5 few
CASSQTVSGNTIYF TGTGCCAGCAGCCAGACAGTCTCTGGAAACACCATATATTTT NA TRBJ1-3 TRBV7-2 NA
CASSKLDRATYEQYF TGTGCCAGCAGCAAACTGGACAGGGCAACCTACGAGCAGTACTTC NA TRBJ2-7 TRBV21-1 few
CASSQLSGGATNTQYF TGCGCCAGCAGCCAACTTAGCGGGGGGGCCACGAATACGCAGTATTTT TRBD2 TRBJ2-3 TRBV4-3 NA
CSVAPGNTIYF TGCAGTGTGGCCCCTGGAAACACCATATATTTT NA TRBJ1-3 TRBV20-1 NA
CAWGVIGSRTEAFF TGTGCCTGGGGTGTAATTGGTTCGAGGACTGAAGCTTTCTTT NA TRBJ1-1 TRBV30 NA
CASSLVASGGVMEQFF TGTGCCAGCAGCTTAGTGGCTAGCGGGGGGGTCATGGAGCAGTTCTTC TRBD2 TRBJ2-1 TRBV7-6 NA
CASSLAGGGAGTGELFF TGCGCCAGCAGCTTGGCCGGCGGGGGGGCCGGGACCGGGGAGCTGTTTTTT TRBD2 TRBJ2-2 TRBV5-1 NA
CASSLSGVRETQYF TGTGCCAGCAGCCTCAGCGGGGTTCGGGAGACCCAGTACTTC TRBD2 TRBJ2-5 TRBV5-4 NA
CASSQRSLPGANVLTF TGTGCCAGCAGCCAAAGGAGCCTCCCTGGGGCCAACGTCCTGACTTTC NA TRBJ2-6 TRBV7-2 NA
CATSREWARGFNEKLFF TGTGCCACCAGCAGAGAATGGGCCCGGGGGTTTAATGAAAAACTGTTTTTT NA TRBJ1-4 TRBV15 NA
CASSQVTSGGAYEQFF TGCGCCAGCAGCCAAGTTACTAGCGGGGGGGCCTATGAGCAGTTCTTC TRBD2 TRBJ2-1 TRBV4-1 NA
CASSPNPTLPGKAFF TGTGCCAGCAGCCCAAACCCGACCCTCCCAGGAAAGGCTTTCTTT NA TRBJ1-1 TRBV28 NA
CASSLMTSPPHF TGTGCCAGCAGTTTAATGACTTCACCCCCCCACTTT NA TRBJ1-6 TRBV28 NA
CASSLGGYTDTQYF TGTGCCAGCAGCTTAGGAGGTTACACAGATACGCAGTATTTT NA TRBJ2-3 TRBV7-8 NA
CASSSFPGDHSNQPQHF TGTGCCAGCAGCAGCTTTCCAGGGGACCATAGCAATCAGCCCCAGCATTTT NA TRBJ1-5 TRBV7-2 NA
CASKGTSGELFF TGTGCCAGCAAAGGGACATCCGGGGAGCTGTTTTTT NA TRBJ2-2 TRBV6-5 NA